This is a list of T cell receptor beta chains from one sample in a study of monozygotic twins with cystic fibrosis. Measured with immunoSEQ multiplex PCR; TCRdb has only the in-frame clones, and not every one. The top ten hold 0.75% to 0.85% of the sample, which has 30,000 or so clones, approximately 72% seen once. Input material: blood. The receptors were gathered from a girl aged 10 to 17 with cystic fibrosis. Both conserved end residues are part of each CDR3. A D gene is named only where the DNA matches it firmly. Where a row states a size, it is once, few, many or the class of an expanded clone; other rows omit it.

j_call	d_call	clone_size	v_call	cdr3_nt	cdr3_aa
TRBJ2-3	TRBD2	-	TRBV2	TGTGCCAGCAGCGAATTTAGCGGGAGCACAGATACGCAGTATTTT	CASSEFSGSTDTQYF
TRBJ1-1	TRBD1	-	TRBV10-3	TGTGCCATCAGTGAGTCACGGGGCAGGGGGCTCCTGGGAGCTTTCTTT	CAISESRGRGLLGAFF
TRBJ2-7	-	-	TRBV4-3	TGCGCCAGCAGCCAAACGTACGAGCAGTACTTC	CASSQTYEQYF
TRBJ2-2	-	few	TRBV9	TGTGCCAGCAGCCCCAGGACCGGCAACACCGGGGAGCTGTTTTTT	CASSPRTGNTGELFF
TRBJ1-2	TRBD1	few	TRBV2	TGTGCCAGCAGGCAAGGGACAGGGGGATGGGCTAACTATGGCTACACCTTC	CASRQGTGGWANYGYTF
TRBJ2-6	-	-	TRBV10-2	TGCGCCACCCGAGGGGGGGCCAACGTCCTGACTTTC	CATRGGANVLTF
TRBJ2-1	-	few	TRBV7-2	TGTGCCAGCAGCTTAGCGGCTAGCCCGGAGTTCTTC	CASSLAASPEFF
TRBJ2-5	-	-	TRBV30	TGTGCCTGGAGTGTTTCCGGGACCCAGTACTTC	CAWSVSGTQYF
TRBJ1-3	-	-	TRBV5-1	TGCGCCAGCAGCTACGACAATCGCGGGTTGTCTGGAAACACCATATATTTT	CASSYDNRGLSGNTIYF
TRBJ2-7	TRBD2	-	TRBV30	TGTGCCTCTACCTTGGGGCTAGCGGGAGGGCCGGGCGAGCAGTACTTC	CASTLGLAGGPGEQYF
TRBJ2-3	TRBD2	-	TRBV30	TGTGCCTGGACCGAGATACTAGCGGGTACGCAGTATTTT	CAWTEILAGTQYF
TRBJ2-3	-	-	TRBV29-1	TGCAGCGTTGATTTATACGGAGCAGTGGATACGCAGTATTTT	CSVDLYGAVDTQYF
TRBJ2-3	-	-	TRBV5-1	TGCGCCAGCAGCTGGGGGGCGGACACAGATACGCAGTATTTT	CASSWGADTDTQYF
TRBJ1-5	-	-	TRBV19	TGTGCCAGTAGTATTGTCAGGGCCATTAATCAGCCCCAGCATTTT	CASSIVRAINQPQHF
TRBJ2-2	TRBD2	-	TRBV9	TGTGCCAGCAGTGCGACTAGCGGGAGAACCGGGGAGCTGTTTTTT	CASSATSGRTGELFF
TRBJ1-1	-	-	TRBV10-3	TGTGCCATCAGTGACCGGGGGACTACTGAAGCTTTCTTT	CAISDRGTTEAFF
TRBJ2-7	-	few	TRBV27	TGTGCCAGCAGTTTATGGGCCACCAGCTCCTACGAGCAGTACTTC	CASSLWATSSYEQYF